These T cell receptor beta chains were read from a single sample in a study of CD8 T cells in Susac syndrome. Each CDR3 protein gets one entry after TCRdb re-called the immunoSEQ multiplex PCR reads with MiXCR. The sample lists about 250,000 distinct CDR3 sequences, roughly 95% seen once, with about 0.07% in the top ten. Sequenced material: CD4+ T cells from PBMCs. All receptors come from a human donor with multiple sclerosis. CDR3s include the opening cysteine and the closing phenylalanine or tryptophan. The D gene is left open where the match is weak. Not all rows give a size; the values are once, few, many and, for expanded clones, a class.

cdr3_nt: TGTGCCAGTAGTAAGCGGGACTTTCTCAATGAGCAGTTCTTC
cdr3_aa: CASSKRDFLNEQFF
v_call: TRBV19
d_call: TRBD2
j_call: TRBJ2-1
clone_size: NA

cdr3_nt: TGTGCCAGCAGTTACGTCCAGGGAGGAAACTATGGCTACACCTTC
cdr3_aa: CASSYVQGGNYGYTF
v_call: TRBV6-5
d_call: NA
j_call: TRBJ1-2
clone_size: NA

cdr3_nt: TGCAGCGTTGGGGGGACGGCAGCTAACTATGGCTACACCTTC
cdr3_aa: CSVGGTAANYGYTF
v_call: TRBV29-1
d_call: NA
j_call: TRBJ1-2
clone_size: NA

cdr3_nt: TGTGCCAGCAGCGAACAGGGGTTCAGTGAAGCTTTCTTT
cdr3_aa: CASSEQGFSEAFF
v_call: TRBV5-6
d_call: TRBD1
j_call: TRBJ1-1
clone_size: NA

cdr3_nt: TGCGCCAGCAGCCAAGGGCTAGCGGGGGCTTCAGCCAAAAACATTCAGTACTTC
cdr3_aa: CASSQGLAGASAKNIQYF
v_call: TRBV4-1
d_call: TRBD2
j_call: TRBJ2-4
clone_size: NA

cdr3_nt: TGTGCCAGCAGCCCGGACACTAGGGGCTATGAGCAGTTCTTC
cdr3_aa: CASSPDTRGYEQFF
v_call: TRBV3-1
d_call: NA
j_call: TRBJ2-1
clone_size: NA

cdr3_nt: TGTGCCAGCAGTTTAGGGCTAGCGTCCTACAATGAGCAGTTCTTC
cdr3_aa: CASSLGLASYNEQFF
v_call: TRBV28
d_call: NA
j_call: TRBJ2-1
clone_size: NA

cdr3_nt: TGTGCCAGCAGCCGAAACTGGGCCCGGGACAGCCACAATGAGCAGTTCTTC
cdr3_aa: CASSRNWARDSHNEQFF
v_call: TRBV3-1
d_call: TRBD1
j_call: TRBJ2-1
clone_size: NA

cdr3_nt: TGTGCCAGCAGCTTAGCGACTAGCGGTGCCGGGGAGCTGTTTTTT
cdr3_aa: CASSLATSGAGELFF
v_call: TRBV7-8
d_call: TRBD2
j_call: TRBJ2-2
clone_size: NA

cdr3_nt: TGTGCCAGTAGTGGACAGAGCAGGGTCTTCGGTGAAAAACTGTTTTTT
cdr3_aa: CASSGQSRVFGEKLFF
v_call: TRBV19
d_call: NA
j_call: TRBJ1-4
clone_size: NA

cdr3_nt: TGTGCCAGCAGCGTAGGGGCTCGGGGGCGCCAGTATGAGCAGTTCTTC
cdr3_aa: CASSVGARGRQYEQFF
v_call: TRBV9
d_call: NA
j_call: TRBJ2-1
clone_size: NA

cdr3_nt: TGCGCCAGCAGCTTCTGGGGTTCCGATGAAAAACTGTTTTTT
cdr3_aa: CASSFWGSDEKLFF
v_call: TRBV5-1
d_call: NA
j_call: TRBJ1-4
clone_size: once

cdr3_nt: TGTGCCAGCAGTTTGTCCAGGGGGCGGGATACGCAGTATTTT
cdr3_aa: CASSLSRGRDTQYF
v_call: TRBV12-3/TRBV12-4
d_call: TRBD1
j_call: TRBJ2-3
clone_size: NA

cdr3_nt: TGCAGTGCTAGAGATCGGGTGTCACCGGTTAGTGAGCAGTTCTTC
cdr3_aa: CSARDRVSPVSEQFF
v_call: TRBV20-1
d_call: NA
j_call: TRBJ2-1
clone_size: NA

cdr3_nt: TGCGCCAGCAGCCGCGGTGGGGCGTCGGATACGCAGTATTTT
cdr3_aa: CASSRGGASDTQYF
v_call: TRBV5-1
d_call: NA
j_call: TRBJ2-3
clone_size: NA